These 11 T cell receptor beta chains originate from one sample sequenced in a study of beta chain features in type 1 diabetes. Expressed TCRB transcripts got sequenced, as all isolated RNA was reverse transcribed. Profiling relied on immunoSEQ multiplex PCR, and the TCRdb table lists in-frame clones only, not all of them. The data contain more than 150,000 clones, roughly 9.1% of them singletons. Sequenced material: central memory CD4+ T cells from blood. The receptors here all came from a woman younger than 35 in good health.

CDR3 DNA: TGTGCCTGGAGTCCGACGGGGAGCTATGGCTACACCTTC. Protein product: CAWSPTGSYGYTF. The J gene is TRBJ1-2, the V gene TRBV30; D remains unclear. The CDR3 extends over 13 amino acids. Looked up from germline, CDR1 is GTSNPN and CDR2 is SVGIG (reference sequence). The V and J ends lost 2 bases and 4 bases respectively, with 11 bases between them.

This clone has only a few counts. This sequence joins TRBV5-1 and TRBJ2-1; 13 nucleotides agree with TRBD2. CDR3 size: 15 residues. V shed 2 bases, J shed 8 bases, and the junction held 4 bases outside the gene matches. Germline CDR1 is SGHRS and CDR2 is YFSETQ. CDR3 coding DNA: TGCGCCAGCAGCTTCGGACTAGCGGGAGTCGATGAGCAGTTCTTC. It codes for CASSFGLAGVDEQFF.

In its sample, this clone was seen a few times. V is TRBV7-2 and J is TRBJ1-5, with D possibly TRBD1 on 5 matching bases. V lost 11 bases to trimming and J lost 4 bases, with 12 bases between them. This CDR3 region has 12 residues. Germline CDR1 and CDR2: SGHTA and FQGNSA. The CDR3 is CAAGGENQPQHF. The CDR3 DNA follows: TGTGCCGCGGGAGGGGAAAATCAGCCCCAGCATTTT. The variable domain in full, completed from reference TRBV7-2 and TRBJ1-5, reads GAGVSQSPSNKVTEKGKDVELRCDPISGHTALYWYRQSLGQGLEFLIYFQGNSAPDKSGLPSDRFSAERTGGSVSTLTIQRTQQEDSAVYLCAAGGENQPQHFGDGTRLSIL.

The chain has TRBV5-1 and TRBJ2-1; 9 bases fit TRBD2. V dropped 1 base and J dropped 4; count of bases not matched to a gene: 6. The CDR3 is 16 residues long. Germline V gives CDR1 SGHRS, CDR2 YFSETQ. CDR3 nucleotide sequence: TGCGCCAGCAGCTTGAGTAGCGGGGGAGAATACAATGAGCAGTTCTTC. Protein product: CASSLSSGGEYNEQFF.

In this sample, this clone turned up a few times. This sequence joins TRBV7-2 and TRBJ2-3; D gene ambiguous. V dropped 1 base and J dropped 5 bases, with 7 bases sitting between them. This CDR3 has 13 residues. In germline, CDR1 is SGHTA, CDR2 FQGNSA. Here the CDR3 reads CASSLGTEDTQYF. Here the CDR3 DNA reads TGTGCCAGCAGCTTAGGCACAGAAGATACGCAGTATTTT.

This clone has more than one count but fewer than ten. The gene calls are TRBV5-1 and TRBJ2-1; 8 positions match TRBD2. The V gene's germline CDR1 is SGHRS and CDR2 YFSETQ. The CDR3 spans 15 residues. V was clipped by 4 bases and J by 6 bases; unmatched bases: 9. This CDR3 is CASSPPGLETNEQFF. CDR3 sequence (DNA): TGCGCCAGCAGCCCGCCGGGACTAGAAACCAATGAGCAGTTCTTC.

The genes are TRBV4-3 and TRBJ2-2, with 7 positions matching TRBD1. The J segment lost 3 bases and the V segment lost 6 bases, leaving 4 bases of the junction unmatched. Germline V gene lookup returns CDR1 LGHNA and CDR2 YSLEER. CDR3 length: 14 residues. The CDR3 sequence is CASRLQGDTGELFF. The CDR3 DNA reads TGCGCCAGCAGACTTCAGGGGGACACCGGGGAGCTGTTTTTT.

The V call is TRBV18, the J call TRBJ1-1; D remains ambiguous. V lost 6 bases and J 2 bases, leaving 10 bases between the germline ends. Germline CDR1 and CDR2: KGHSH and LQKENI. CDR3 length equals 13 residues. CDR3 sequence: CASSQHANTEAFF. DNA of the CDR3: TGTGCCAGCTCTCAACACGCAAACACTGAAGCTTTCTTT.

The chain recombines TRBV7-9 with TRBJ2-7, with 10 bases lining up with TRBD2. The CDR3 loop spans 15 amino acids. Germline V CDR1 and CDR2: SEHNR, FQNEAQ (reference sequence). V shed 3 bases and J 2 bases; nucleotides not matched to a gene: 4. The CDR3 coding sequence is TGTGCCAGCAGCTTCTCCGGGACTAGCGCCTACGAGCAGTACTTC. Protein product: CASSFSGTSAYEQYF.

This clone was picked up a small number of times. The V gene is TRBV29-1, the J gene TRBJ2-3; 15 bases are shared with TRBD2. After removal of 6 bases from V and 6 bases from J, the junction contained 1 base not matched to a gene. CDR1 and CDR2 from the germline V gene are SQVTM and ANQGSEA. This CDR3 has 13 residues. CDR3 sequence (DNA): TGCAGCGTGGGGACTAGCGGGAGGGATACGCAGTATTTT. Translation: CSVGTSGRDTQYF.

This clone was recorded many times. The DNA for the CDR3 is TGTGCCATCACTGCCGGGACAGGGGAATATGGCTACACCTTC. It is translated as CAITAGTGEYGYTF. J is TRBJ1-2 and V is TRBV10-3, with 10 bases fitting TRBD1. V shed 7 bases and J 5 bases; nucleotides not matched to a gene: 7. CDR1 and CDR2 from the germline V gene are ENHRY and SYGVKD. The CDR3 has 14 residues.